This T cell receptor (beta chain) was observed in a study of shared clonotypes between healthy human individuals. V lost 0 bases and J 4 bases, leaving 10 bases between the germline ends. The CDR3 is 14 residues long. Germline lookup yields CDR1 SGHRS and CDR2 YFSETQ. General study points: Represented genetic and exposure-history diversity was restricted by having few donors.

Genomic DNA (from each subset) was split evenly across several immunoSEQ plates. In the original processing: ImmunoSEQ sequences covered only the junction and lacked quality scores; filtering therefore differed. Libraries were prepared by immunoSEQ multiplex PCR; TCRdb keeps only in-frame clonotypes and omits some of them. V and J calls and clone size are those listed in that table; D and trimming were worked out from the DNA. The table has over a million clones, about 76% seen once. In the case of this clone: What it recognizes is unknown. Within the sample, other DNA sequences also encode this same CDR3.

Into CD45RA+ naive and CD45RA-negative memory subsets, the CD4+ cells were split. Input material: memory CD4+ T cells sorted from blood. As to subset: CD45RA-negative fraction. The chain has TRBV5-1 and TRBJ1-1; maybe TRBD1 (6 bases). This TCR was recovered from a man younger than 30 in good health. The DNA of the CDR3 is TGCGCCAGCAGCTTGGAGGGGGGGCGCACTGAAGCTTTCTTT. As protein: CASSLEGGRTEAFF. Combining the CDR3 with reference TRBV5-1 and TRBJ1-1 gives the whole variable domain KAGVTQTPRYLIKTRGQQVTLSCSPISGHRSVSWYQQTPGQGLQFLFEYFSETQRNKGNFPGRFSGRQFSNSRSEMNVSTLELGDSALYLCASSLEGGRTEAFFGQGTRLTVV.